One sample yielded the 14 T cell receptor beta chains listed below, sequenced in a study of radiotherapy plus CTLA-4 blockade in lung cancer. Produced via immunoSEQ multiplex PCR; TCRdb's table is partial and in-frame only. The repertoire holds about 85,000 clones, with approximately 83% as singletons. The sequences come from peripheral blood, collected from a patient treated with radiotherapy plus ipilimumab. The receptors stem from a human donor with non-small cell lung cancer who had a partial response to radiotherapy plus ipilimumab.

V gene TRBV27 combines with J gene TRBJ1-2, with a weak D call TRBD1 (6 bases). Germline CDR1 reads MNHEY; CDR2 reads SMNVEV (reference sequence). The CDR3 totals 13 residues. V was pared by 6 bases and J by 8 bases, with 16 bases between. This CDR3 reads CASSPGGPGGYTF. The CDR3 bases are TGTGCCAGCAGCCCCGGGGGGCCGGGAGGCTACACCTTC.

The genes are TRBV2 and TRBJ1-2, with D possibly being TRBD1 (6 bases). CDR3 length: 14 residues. Germline CDR1 SNHLY, CDR2 FYNNEI. The V end lost 2 bases, the J end lost 0 bases, and 7 bases lay between the germline ends. The CDR3 protein is CASSEHRANYGYTF. CDR3 in DNA: TGTGCCAGCAGTGAACACAGGGCTAACTATGGCTACACCTTC.

Notes on this clone: The junction and the germline gene differ at one end; a read error may be behind it. At the DNA level, this CDR3 is encoded by other sequences in the same sample as well. The chain combines TRBV2 with TRBJ1-6; 8 positions match TRBD1. Germline V lookup: CDR1 SNHLY, CDR2 FYNNEI. There are 15 residues in the CDR3. The CDR3 sequence is CASRANRGWNSPLHF. The CDR3 coding sequence is TGTGCCAGCAGGGCGAACAGGGGGTGGAATTCACCCCTTCACTTT. Filled out from reference TRBV2 and TRBJ1-6, the complete variable domain reads EPEVTQTPSHQVTQMGQEVILRCVPISNHLYFYWYRQILGQKVEFLVSFYNNEISEKSEIFDDQFSVERPDGSNFTLKIRSTKLEDSAMYFCASRANRGWNSPLHFGNGTRLTVT.

Within the sample, this clone is medium-sized. The rearrangement joins TRBV10-3 to TRBJ1-3; no clear D gene. There are 15 residues in the CDR3. V gave up 10 bases and J gave up 0 bases, with 16 bases separating them. Looked up from germline, CDR1 is ENHRY and CDR2 is SYGVKD. Here the CDR3 DNA reads TGTGCCACCACCCCGACTGCGAGCTCTGGAAACACCATATATTTT. Translation gives CATTPTASSGNTIYF.

V usage is TRBV28 and J usage is TRBJ2-2, with 7 bases lining up with TRBD1. The V and J ends lost 6 bases and 2 bases, in that order; junction bases with no gene match: 9. CDR1 and CDR2 from the germline V gene are MDHEN and SYDVKM. CDR3 length equals 16 residues. CDR3 in DNA: TGTGCCAGCAGACTTGCTCGGACAGGTAACACCGGGGAGCTGTTTTTT. This gives the protein CASRLARTGNTGELFF.

The V call is TRBV5-4, the J call TRBJ2-5; 9 nucleotides agree with TRBD2. Per the germline V gene, CDR1 is SGHNT and CDR2 is YYREEE (reference sequence). The V gene end was trimmed by 3 bases and the J gene end by 2 bases; junction bases not matched to a gene: 8. CDR3 length: 16 amino acids. The CDR3 protein is CASSWGPSGIQETQYF. The DNA for the CDR3 is TGTGCCAGCAGCTGGGGGCCTAGCGGGATACAAGAGACCCAGTACTTC.

This chain uses TRBV6-6 with TRBJ1-1, with D unresolved. The CDR3 is 14 residues long. Per the germline V gene, CDR1 is MNHNY and CDR2 is SVGAGI (reference sequence). Trimming pared 7 bases from V and 3 bases from J, leaving 15 bases between. The CDR3 spells CASTLKREYTEAFF. As DNA, the CDR3 is TGTGCCAGCACCTTGAAAAGGGAGTACACTGAAGCTTTCTTT.

Details on this clone: At one of its ends the junction is not consistent with the germline gene, which may arise from a read error. The chain is built from TRBV25-1 and TRBJ1-1, with D perhaps matching TRBD1 (5 bases). The germline CDR1 and CDR2 sequences are MGHDK and SYGVNS. The CDR3 has 8 amino acids. In DNA, the CDR3 is TGTGCCAGCCCCGGGGGTCAATTT. The encoded protein is CASPGGQF.

The chain recombines TRBV28 with TRBJ1-2; 7 nucleotides align to TRBD1. Trimming cost V 7 bases and J 7 bases; bases outside gene matches: 15. CDR1 and CDR2 (germline): MDHEN, SYDVKM. This CDR3 has 15 amino acids. CDR3 loop: CASTPAGQGDGGYTF. The CDR3 DNA reads as TGTGCCAGCACCCCTGCGGGGCAGGGGGATGGTGGCTACACCTTC.

The V call is TRBV2, the J call TRBJ1-4; 9 nucleotides agree with TRBD1. The CDR3 loop spans 14 amino acids. J was trimmed by 8 bases and V by 6 bases; bases with no gene match: 7. Germline V gene sequence: CDR1 SNHLY, CDR2 FYNNEI. CDR3 sequence (DNA): TGTGCCAGCAGGGGATTAACAGGGGGCGAAAAACTGTTTTTT. This sequence encodes CASRGLTGGEKLFF.

This clone has a handful of counts. The rearrangement uses TRBV6-6 and TRBJ1-2, with a tentative D call TRBD1 (5 bases). Looked up from germline, CDR1 is MNHNY and CDR2 is SVGAGI (reference sequence). The CDR3 covers 14 residues. Trimming stripped 2 bases from V and 5 bases from J, with 12 bases between. In DNA, the CDR3 is TGTGCCAGCAGTTACAGGGGTTTCGGGTATGGCTACACCTTC. Protein: CASSYRGFGYGYTF.

V usage is TRBV6-6 and J usage is TRBJ2-7; 9 bases agree with TRBD2. Trimming removed 2 bases from V and 12 bases from J; junction bases left unmatched: 5. CDR1 is MNHNY and CDR2 is SVGAGI in the germline V gene (reference sequence). The CDR3 contains 12 residues. The CDR3 protein is CASSYRGGVLYV. CDR3 nucleotides: TGTGCCAGCAGTTACCGCGGGGGGGTCTTGTACGTC.

V gene TRBV28 combines with J gene TRBJ1-1, with D possibly TRBD1 on 5 matching bases. CDR3 length equals 15 residues. Trimming removed 1 base at V and 1 base at J, with 10 bases between. CDR1 and CDR2 from the germline V gene are MDHEN and SYDVKM. The CDR3 is CASSLLRQRNTEAFF. In DNA, the CDR3 is TGTGCCAGCAGTTTATTAAGACAGAGGAACACTGAAGCTTTCTTT.

This chain uses TRBV7-9 with TRBJ1-1; no firm D call. CDR3 length: 15 amino acids. V lost 5 bases and J 1 base, leaving 14 bases between the germline ends. CDR1 and CDR2 (germline): SEHNR, FQNEAQ (reference sequence). DNA of the CDR3: TGTGCCAGCAGCCCCCCTAGTCGCAGGAACACTGAAGCTTTCTTT. Its protein product is CASSPPSRRNTEAFF.